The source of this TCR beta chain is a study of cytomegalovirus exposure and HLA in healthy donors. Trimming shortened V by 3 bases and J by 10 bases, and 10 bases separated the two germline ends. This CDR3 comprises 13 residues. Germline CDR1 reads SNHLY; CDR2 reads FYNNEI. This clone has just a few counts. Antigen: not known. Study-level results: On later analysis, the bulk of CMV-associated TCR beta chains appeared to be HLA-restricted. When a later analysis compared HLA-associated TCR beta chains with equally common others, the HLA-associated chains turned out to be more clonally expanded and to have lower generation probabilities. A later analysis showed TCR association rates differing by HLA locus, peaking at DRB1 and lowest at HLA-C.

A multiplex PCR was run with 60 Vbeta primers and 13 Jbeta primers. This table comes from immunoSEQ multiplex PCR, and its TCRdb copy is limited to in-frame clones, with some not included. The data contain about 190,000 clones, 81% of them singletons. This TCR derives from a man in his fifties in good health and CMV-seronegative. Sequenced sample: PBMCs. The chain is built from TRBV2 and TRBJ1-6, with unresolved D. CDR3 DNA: TGTGCCAGCAGTGACCGTTTGTCCTCACCCCTCCACTTT. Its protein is CASSDRLSSPLHF. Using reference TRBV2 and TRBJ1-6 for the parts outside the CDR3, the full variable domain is EPEVTQTPSHQVTQMGQEVILRCVPISNHLYFYWYRQILGQKVEFLVSFYNNEISEKSEIFDDQFSVERPDGSNFTLKIRSTKLEDSAMYFCASSDRLSSPLHFGNGTRLTVT.